This T cell receptor (beta chain) was sequenced in a study of OX40 agonist ivuxolimab in advanced cancers. Study results and caveats: Low normalized T-cell clonal expansion was also seen in some nonresponders.

Of note for this clone: The antigen remains undetermined.

Germline CDR1 is SGHVS and CDR2 is FQNEAQ. The CDR3 totals 14 residues. V lost 4 bases, J lost 5 bases, and 4 bases stayed unmatched. Measured with immunoSEQ multiplex PCR; TCRdb has only the in-frame clones, and not every one. The profile shows roughly 28,000 clones, roughly 85% of them singletons. The sequence derives from an adult with an advanced solid tumor such as melanoma, head and neck, liver or kidney cancer. The rearrangement joins TRBV7-8 to TRBJ2-1; 8 positions agree with TRBD1. This sample comprised CD4+ or CD8+ T cells sorted from blood, obtained in a trial of the OX40 agonist ivuxolimab. The CDR3 DNA is TGTGCCAGCAGCTGGGGACAGGCACACAATGAGCAGTTCTTC. It is translated as CASSWGQAHNEQFF.